One and the same sample provided the 32 T cell receptor beta chains below, sequenced in a study of identical twins. TCRdb independently ran MiXCR on the 5' RACE reads; one entry per CDR3 protein. The sample lists 400,000 to 550,000 distinct CDR3 sequences, roughly 26% occurring once. This sample was shared with a second study, whose subject was T cells expressing NK-cell markers.

The sequencing sample was made of CD4+ T cells sorted from blood. These receptors all come from a young woman in good health.

A few counts support this clonotype. The chain couples TRBV5-6 to TRBJ2-7; D is ambiguous. With 0 bases removed from V and 2 bases from J, the gap between germline ends came to 3 bases. CDR1 and CDR2 from the germline V gene are SGHDT and YYEEEE. The CDR3 runs to 12 residues. The CDR3 loop reads CASSLDTYEQYF. The CDR3, as DNA: TGTGCCAGCAGCTTGGACACCTACGAGCAGTACTTC.

This rearrangement joins TRBV2 to TRBJ2-7, with TRBD1 matching over 7 bases. V shed 6 bases, J shed 7 bases, and the junction held 15 bases outside the gene matches. Per germline, CDR1 SNHLY and CDR2 FYNNEI. The CDR3 sequence is 15 residues long. CDR3 DNA: TGTGCCAGCAGAGGTATACAGGGGAAGGTTCGAGAGCAGTACTTC. The encoded protein is CASRGIQGKVREQYF.

This clonotype appeared once. With a much larger clone just one base away, this may be a read error. The chain is built from TRBV3-2 and TRBJ2-3; TRBD2 reflects the table's D call only, with no check against the DNA. TRBV3-2 is marked as a pseudogene. The CDR3 loop spans 17 amino acids. Here the CDR3 reads CACSQPGLAGGTDTQYF. The CDR3 nucleotides are TGTGCCTGCAGCCAACCTGGACTAGCGGGGGGCACAGATACGCAGTATTTT.

This chain connects TRBV20-1 to TRBJ2-7; 8 bases are shared with TRBD1. J was trimmed by 5 bases and V by 7 bases; bases with no gene match: 7. Germline V gene lookup returns CDR1 DFQATT and CDR2 SNEGSKA (reference sequence). This CDR3 has 12 amino acids. CDR3 nucleotides: TGCAGTGGTACGGACAGGGTTGACGAGCAGTACTTC. This translates into CSGTDRVDEQYF.

This clonotype was observed once. This sequence joins TRBV18 and TRBJ2-1; TRBD2 aligns across 11 bases. Germline loops: CDR1 KGHSH, CDR2 LQKENI. The CDR3 covers 15 residues. The V and J ends lost 3 bases and 7 bases, in that order; junction bases with no gene match: 5. CDR3 nucleotides: TGTGCCAGCTCACCCCAGACTAGCGGGACGAATGAGCAGTTCTTC. This encodes CASSPQTSGTNEQFF.

The genes are TRBV29-1 and TRBJ2-5; possible D gene TRBD2, 6 bases. CDR3 length: 13 amino acids. Trimming stripped 5 bases from V and 2 bases from J, with 12 bases between. Germline lookup yields CDR1 SQVTM and CDR2 ANQGSEA. The CDR3 coding sequence is TGCAGCGTTACGACGACTAGTCAAGAGACCCAGTACTTC. This translates into CSVTTTSQETQYF.

This rearrangement joins TRBV5-1 to TRBJ1-2, with D uncertain. CDR3 length equals 13 residues. CDR1 and CDR2 from the germline V gene are SGHRS and YFSETQ. The V gene lost 0 bases and the J gene lost 8 bases, with 11 bases spanning the gap. CDR3 DNA: TGCGCCAGCAGCTTGGTGTCGGCAGACGGCTACACCTTC. Residues: CASSLVSADGYTF.

This chain joins TRBV20-1 and TRBJ2-7; TRBD2 agrees at 9 bases. With 5 bases clipped from V and 0 bases from J, the junction kept 2 bases outside the gene matches. Germline CDR1 is DFQATT and CDR2 is SNEGSKA (reference sequence). This CDR3 comprises 13 residues. The CDR3 DNA sequence: TGCAGTGCTGCGGGGGGGCTCTCCTACGAGCAGTACTTC. Protein product: CSAAGGLSYEQYF.

This clonotype has only a few counts. The V and J genes are TRBV27 and TRBJ2-5; D not certain. The CDR3 covers 13 residues. Germline CDR1 is MNHEY and CDR2 is SMNVEV (reference sequence). The V end lost 5 bases, the J end lost 7 bases, and 14 bases lay between the germline ends. The CDR3 region has the DNA TGTGCCAGCAGTGTAGGTCGGGTTGGGACCCAGTACTTC. It codes for CASSVGRVGTQYF.

This clonotype was counted between two and nine times. This chain joins TRBV6-1 and TRBJ2-5; D gene unclear. Germline values: CDR1 MNHNS, CDR2 SASEGT. Trimming took off 5 bases at V and 4 bases at J, with 5 bases between the two ends. This CDR3 is built from 11 residues. The CDR3 loop is CASSMVETQYF. CDR3 in DNA: TGTGCCAGCAGTATGGTAGAGACCCAGTACTTC.

This sequence joins TRBV7-9 and TRBJ2-5; the D gene is possibly TRBD2 (6 bases). This CDR3 spans 16 amino acids. Germline CDR1 is SEHNR and CDR2 is FQNEAQ (reference sequence). The germline V and J ends were trimmed by 3 bases and 0 bases, with 14 bases remaining between them. The CDR3 nucleotides are TGTGCCAGCAGCTTTAGAGGGACTCGGTACCAAGAGACCCAGTACTTC. Translating it yields CASSFRGTRYQETQYF.

Only a few counts were recorded for this clonotype. This chain uses TRBV7-2 with TRBJ1-5; no firm D call. The length of the CDR3 is 14 residues. V gave up 5 bases and J gave up 3 bases, with 11 bases separating them. Germline V gene sequence: CDR1 SGHTA, CDR2 FQGNSA. CDR3 nucleotides: TGTGCCAGCAGCAAGGGCCCCCTCAATCAGCCCCAGCATTTT. Translating gives CASSKGPLNQPQHF. Full variable domain (rest looked up from reference TRBV7-2 and TRBJ1-5): GAGVSQSPSNKVTEKGKDVELRCDPISGHTALYWYRQSLGQGLEFLIYFQGNSAPDKSGLPSDRFSAERTGGSVSTLTIQRTQQEDSAVYLCASSKGPLNQPQHFGDGTRLSIL.

This clonotype was recorded a few times. This rearrangement joins TRBV29-1 to TRBJ2-1, with D perhaps assigned TRBD1 or TRBD2 (5 bases each). The length of the CDR3 is 13 residues. Germline V gene data show CDR1 as SQVTM and CDR2 as ANQGSEA. V gave up 7 bases and J gave up 7 bases, with 17 bases separating them. CDR3 region: CSAGIGTGNEQFF. The DNA for the CDR3 is TGCAGCGCCGGAATAGGGACGGGGAATGAGCAGTTCTTC.

The count of this clonotype is one. The chain uses TRBV27 and TRBJ1-6; perhaps TRBD1 as D (6 bases). The germline V gene has CDR1 MNHEY and CDR2 SMNVEV (reference sequence). V shed 7 bases and J shed 5 bases, with 18 bases lying between them. The CDR3 sequence is 16 residues long. The CDR3 loop is CASTLNRVPNNSPLHF. The CDR3 nucleotides are TGTGCCAGCACCCTTAACAGGGTCCCGAATAATTCACCCCTCCACTTT.

This clonotype was picked up one time. The J gene is TRBJ2-6, the V gene TRBV20-1; weak D call: TRBD1 (5 bases). V shed 2 bases and J shed 0 bases, with 11 bases lying between them. The germline gives CDR1 DFQATT, CDR2 SNEGSKA (reference sequence). This CDR3 is 16 amino acids long. The CDR3 reads CSARWGTGSGANVLTF. The CDR3 nucleotides are TGCAGTGCTAGATGGGGTACAGGCTCTGGGGCCAACGTCCTGACTTTC.

This clonotype came up many times. The chain recombines TRBV4-3 with TRBJ1-1; D is perhaps TRBD1 (5 bases). The V and J ends lost 6 bases and 1 base respectively, with 12 bases between them. Germline lookup yields CDR1 LGHNA and CDR2 YSLEER. The CDR3 consists of 14 residues. The CDR3 DNA follows: TGCGCCAGCAGGACCGTTGGGGGGAACACTGAAGCTTTCTTT. It is translated as CASRTVGGNTEAFF.

This rearrangement joins TRBV27 to TRBJ1-1; D is unresolved. Trimming shortened V by 6 bases and J by 2 bases, and 13 bases separated the two germline ends. This CDR3 spans 14 amino acids. Germline-derived CDR1 and CDR2 are MNHEY and SMNVEV (reference sequence). The CDR3 loop reads CASRINTDNTEAFF. CDR3 coding DNA: TGTGCCAGCAGAATTAATACAGACAACACTGAAGCTTTCTTT.

This rearrangement joins TRBV20-1 to TRBJ1-6; possible D gene TRBD1, 5 bases. V was cut by 4 bases and J by 6 bases, with 7 bases left in between. In germline, CDR1 is DFQATT, CDR2 SNEGSKA (reference sequence). The CDR3 is 12 residues long. The CDR3 DNA is TGCAGTGCTATAGGGGTTAATTCACCCCTCCACTTT. Its translation: CSAIGVNSPLHF.

In this sample, this clonotype turned up a few times. This chain joins TRBV29-1 and TRBJ2-5; D may be TRBD1 or TRBD2 (5 bases each). Germline V gene data show CDR1 as SQVTM and CDR2 as ANQGSEA. The CDR3 is 12 amino acids. V gave up 4 bases and J gave up 5 bases, with 11 bases separating them. CDR3 residues: CSVAGTGETQYF. The DNA of the CDR3 is TGCAGCGTTGCCGGGACCGGGGAGACCCAGTACTTC. Variable domain in full (rest from reference TRBV29-1 and TRBJ2-5): SAVISQKPSRDICQRGTSLTIQCQVDSQVTMMFWYRQQPGQSLTLIATANQGSEATYESGFVIDKFPISRPNLTFSTLTVSNMSPEDSSIYLCSVAGTGETQYFGPGTRLLVL.

A few counts support this clonotype. V usage is TRBV18 and J usage is TRBJ1-1; D call uncertain. V was trimmed by 4 bases and J by 0 bases, leaving 9 bases between them. This CDR3 spans 14 amino acids. CDR1 and CDR2 from the germline V gene are KGHSH and LQKENI. CDR3 sequence (DNA): TGTGCCAGCTCACTCCAGGCATTGAACACTGAAGCTTTCTTT. Amino acids: CASSLQALNTEAFF.

This clonotype was seen a handful of times. This sequence joins TRBV7-2 and TRBJ1-1; 8 bases match TRBD1. The CDR3 totals 14 residues. Germline V gene data show CDR1 as SGHTA and CDR2 as FQGNSA. The V and J ends lost 5 bases and 5 bases, in that order; junction bases with no gene match: 7. DNA of the CDR3: TGTGCCAGCAGCCCCGGACAGGGTAAAACTGAAGCTTTCTTT. Residues: CASSPGQGKTEAFF.

This clonotype was seen a few times. The chain employs TRBV29-1 and TRBJ1-4, with TRBD1 as a possible D gene (6 bases). Germline CDR1 SQVTM, CDR2 ANQGSEA. Trimming removed 7 bases at V and 7 bases at J, with 16 bases between. The CDR3 covers 13 residues. CDR3 DNA: TGCAGCGGCAGACAGGATAGAAGTGAAAAACTGTTTTTT. It translates to CSGRQDRSEKLFF.

This clonotype was seen at least ten times. The chain is built from TRBV12-3 or TRBV12-4 and TRBJ1-6; D gene ambiguous. The ends were cut back, 5 bases at V and 10 bases at J, with 15 bases in the middle. This CDR3 is 14 amino acids long. The CDR3 sequence is CASSLRHLISPLHF. The CDR3 DNA reads TGTGCCAGCAGTCTTCGACACCTTATCTCACCCCTCCACTTT.

This clonotype was seen a handful of times. The genes are TRBV9 and TRBJ1-1; the D is unclear. The germline V gene has CDR1 SGDLS and CDR2 YYNGEE. The CDR3 covers 16 residues. Trimming left V 0 bases short and J 2 bases short, with 14 bases between. CDR3 loop: CASSVDGWADNTEAFF. In nucleotides, the CDR3 is TGTGCCAGCAGCGTAGACGGCTGGGCCGATAACACTGAAGCTTTCTTT.

This clonotype was counted between two and nine times. The chain joins TRBV7-9 to TRBJ2-3; tentative D call: TRBD1 (6 bases). V was clipped by 2 bases and J by 2 bases, with 17 bases between them. The CDR3 has 17 amino acids. Germline lookup yields CDR1 SEHNR and CDR2 FQNEAQ (reference sequence). The CDR3 nucleotides read TGTGCCAGCAGCTTATGGGGGCGGCTTTCCTTCACAGATACGCAGTATTTT. Amino acid sequence: CASSLWGRLSFTDTQYF.

This clonotype was seen a few times. The rearrangement joins TRBV11-1 to TRBJ2-5; 15 bases align to TRBD2. The germline V gene encodes CDR1 SGHAT and CDR2 FQDESV (reference sequence). Losses at the gene ends were 2 bases for V and 5 bases for J; bases not matched to a gene: 9. CDR3 length equals 18 residues. CDR3 protein: CASSLTRTSGRASETQYF. The CDR3 DNA is TGTGCCAGCAGCTTAACCCGGACTAGCGGGAGGGCCTCGGAGACCCAGTACTTC.

This clonotype has a handful of counts. The V and J genes are TRBV28 and TRBJ2-2, with D uncertain. Germline CDR1 and CDR2: MDHEN and SYDVKM. This CDR3 contains 13 residues. The germline V and J ends were trimmed by 5 bases and 3 bases, with 7 bases remaining between them. DNA of the CDR3: TGTGCCAGCAGTAAACCGGACACCGGGGAGCTGTTTTTT. This codes for CASSKPDTGELFF.

This clonotype was seen only a few times. The rearrangement uses TRBV5-6 and TRBJ2-1, with D perhaps TRBD1 (6 bases). The V and J ends lost 0 bases and 10 bases respectively, with 11 bases between them. Germline lookup yields CDR1 SGHDT and CDR2 YYEEEE. The CDR3 length is 13 residues. CDR3 protein: CASSLGRGLEQFF. In nucleotides, the CDR3 is TGTGCCAGCAGCTTGGGAAGGGGGTTAGAGCAGTTCTTC.

The genes are TRBV7-9 and TRBJ2-2, with D unresolved. The length of the CDR3 is 16 residues. Trimming left V 0 bases short and J 0 bases short, with 8 bases between. Looked up from germline, CDR1 is SEHNR and CDR2 is FQNEAQ (reference sequence). CDR3 sequence reads: CASSLACTPNTGELFF. As DNA, the CDR3 is TGTGCCAGCAGCTTAGCTTGTACACCGAACACCGGGGAGCTGTTTTTT. The whole variable domain, filled in from reference TRBV7-9 and TRBJ2-2, reads DTGVSQNPRHKITKRGQNVTFRCDPISEHNRLYWYRQTLGQGPEFLTYFQNEAQLEKSRLLSDRFSAERPKGSFSTLEIQRTEQGDSAMYLCASSLACTPNTGELFFGEGSRLTVL.

This clonotype was seen many times. The chain couples TRBV10-3 to TRBJ2-7; D is unclear. Germline values: CDR1 ENHRY, CDR2 SYGVKD. The CDR3 spans 12 residues. V was clipped by 5 bases and J by 3 bases, with 8 bases between them. The CDR3 DNA follows: TGTGCCATCAGTAGTTCGGGCTACGAGCAGTACTTC. As protein: CAISSSGYEQYF.

The V gene is TRBV30, the J gene TRBJ2-7; D unresolved. Looked up from germline, CDR1 is GTSNPN and CDR2 is SVGIG (reference sequence). The germline V and J ends were trimmed by 3 bases and 5 bases, with 20 bases remaining between them. The length of the CDR3 is 15 residues. CDR3 loop: CAWRVPNFPRNEQYF. The CDR3 DNA is TGTGCCTGGAGGGTCCCAAACTTCCCGAGGAACGAGCAGTACTTC. The variable domain in full, with the rest retrieved from reference TRBV30 and TRBJ2-7, is SQTIHQWPATLVQPVGSPLSLECTVEGTSNPNLYWYRQAAGRGLQLLFYSVGIGQISSEVPQNLSASRPQDRQFILSSKKLLLSDSGFYLCAWRVPNFPRNEQYFGPGTRLTVT.

The chain carries TRBV5-1 and TRBJ2-3; D not resolved. Germline V gives CDR1 SGHRS, CDR2 YFSETQ. V was pared by 4 bases and J by 3 bases, with 9 bases between. This CDR3 contains 13 residues. CDR3 sequence (DNA): TGCGCCAGCAGCGCCTTTGGGACAGATACGCAGTATTTT. Protein product: CASSAFGTDTQYF. The variable domain in full, completed from reference TRBV5-1 and TRBJ2-3, reads KAGVTQTPRYLIKTRGQQVTLSCSPISGHRSVSWYQQTPGQGLQFLFEYFSETQRNKGNFPGRFSGRQFSNSRSEMNVSTLELGDSALYLCASSAFGTDTQYFGPGTRLTVL.